This passage covers 14 T cell receptor beta chains from one sample sequenced in a study of cytomegalovirus exposure and HLA in healthy donors. Sequenced by immunoSEQ multiplex PCR; TCRdb stores in-frame clones only, minus some. The sample contains 330,000 or so clones, around 86% of which appear only once. The sample consisted of PBMCs. These receptor sequences come from a young woman in good health and CMV-seronegative.

The gene calls are TRBV27 and TRBJ2-7; D possibly corresponds to TRBD1 (6 bases). CDR1 MNHEY and CDR2 SMNVEV come from the germline V gene (reference sequence). Trimming pared 3 bases from V and 0 bases from J, leaving 9 bases between. This CDR3 has 14 residues. The CDR3 sequence: CASSLTGLSYEQYF. In DNA form, the CDR3 reads TGTGCCAGCAGTTTGACAGGACTCTCCTACGAGCAGTACTTC.

In its sample, this clone was seen once. The chain is built from TRBV6-5 and TRBJ1-2; TRBD1 matches at 9 bases. J gave up 4 bases and V 4 bases, and 7 bases lay outside the gene matches. The V gene's germline CDR1 is MNHEY and CDR2 SVGAGI. The CDR3 contains 15 residues. In DNA form, the CDR3 reads TGTGCCAGCAGTTCGGGACAGGGAGTGCCCTATGGCTACACCTTC. This encodes CASSSGQGVPYGYTF.

This clone has a single count. Distinct nucleotide sequences in the sample also encode this CDR3. The chain employs TRBV19 and TRBJ1-1; D not certain. V lost 5 bases and J 4 bases, leaving 11 bases between the germline ends. The CDR3 has 13 residues. Looked up from germline, CDR1 is LNHDA and CDR2 is SQIVND (reference sequence). Here the CDR3 DNA reads TGTGCCAGTAGTGCCACAGTAGTCACTGAAGCTTTCTTT. This translates into CASSATVVTEAFF.

V and J are TRBV6-4 and TRBJ2-3; 9 bases agree with TRBD1. Germline lookup yields CDR1 MRHNA and CDR2 SNTAGT. CDR3 length: 14 amino acids. V dropped 6 bases and J dropped 6; count of bases not matched to a gene: 7. CDR3 sequence (DNA): TGTGCCAGCAGCCCCGGACAGGGGTGGGATACGCAGTATTTT. Its protein is CASSPGQGWDTQYF.

J is TRBJ2-7 and V is TRBV4-3, with 16 bases that match TRBD2. This CDR3 has 18 amino acids. Germline V gene data show CDR1 as LGHNA and CDR2 as YSLEER. Trimming took 1 base from V and 2 from J; bases not matched to a gene: 5. CDR3 residues: CASSQVVGLAGGPYEQYF. As DNA, the CDR3 is TGCGCCAGCAGCCAAGTAGTGGGACTAGCGGGAGGGCCCTACGAGCAGTACTTC.

V is TRBV2 and J is TRBJ2-7; D not certain. The ends were cut back, 6 bases at V and 1 base at J, with 7 bases in the middle. The germline V gene has CDR1 SNHLY and CDR2 FYNNEI. This CDR3 has 12 amino acids. CDR3 sequence (DNA): TGTGCCAGCAGCCTGCTATCCTACGAGCAGTACTTC. This codes for CASSLLSYEQYF.

This chain connects TRBV6-5 to TRBJ1-1; D unclear. The ends were cut back, 5 bases at V and 2 bases at J, with 9 bases in the middle. The CDR3 contains 13 residues. Germline assignment: CDR1 MNHEY and CDR2 SVGAGI. CDR3 amino acids: CASSNRENTEAFF. CDR3 in DNA: TGTGCCAGCAGTAACCGGGAAAACACTGAAGCTTTCTTT.

This clone has only one observation. The rearrangement links TRBV2 to TRBJ2-1; D may be TRBD2 (6 bases). Germline CDR1 and CDR2: SNHLY and FYNNEI. V shed 8 bases and J shed 9 bases, with 17 bases lying between them. CDR3 length equals 13 residues. The CDR3 bases are TGTGCCAGCTTAGAGACTAGAGGGCGTGAGCAGTTCTTC. Its protein is CASLETRGREQFF.

This chain connects TRBV19 to TRBJ1-1; no clear D. Looked up from germline, CDR1 is LNHDA and CDR2 is SQIVND (reference sequence). V lost 4 bases to trimming and J lost 8 bases, with 20 bases between them. There are 15 residues in the CDR3. The CDR3 DNA is TGTGCCAGTAGTACCCCCCGGGTAGAATTAACCGAAGCTTTCTTT. This encodes CASSTPRVELTEAFF. Drawing the rest from reference TRBV19 and TRBJ1-1, the complete variable domain is DGGITQSPKYLFRKEGQNVTLSCEQNLNHDAMYWYRQDPGQGLRLIYYSQIVNDFQKGDIAEGYSVSREKKESFPLTVTSAQKNPTAFYLCASSTPRVELTEAFFGQGTRLTVV.

This clone showed up just once. This rearrangement joins TRBV6-6 to TRBJ1-1; 9 nucleotides agree with TRBD1. This CDR3 has 14 residues. Losses at the gene ends were 7 bases for V and 6 bases for J; bases not matched to a gene: 9. Germline V lookup: CDR1 MNHNY, CDR2 SVGAGI (reference sequence). The CDR3 region is CASTLRDRVAEAFF. CDR3 nucleotide sequence: TGTGCCAGCACTCTCCGGGACAGGGTGGCTGAAGCTTTCTTT.

This clone appeared a few times. The genes are TRBV4-2 and TRBJ2-5; TRBD2 matches 8 bases. J was trimmed by 4 bases and V by 1 base; bases with no gene match: 17. There are 19 residues in the CDR3. Germline loops: CDR1 LGHNA, CDR2 YNFKEQ. The CDR3 is CASSQGRAGVWGDGETQYF. Written as DNA, the CDR3 is TGTGCCAGCAGCCAAGGTCGAGCGGGAGTATGGGGGGACGGAGAGACCCAGTACTTC.

The V and J genes are TRBV7-2 and TRBJ2-1; D unresolved. CDR1 SGHTA and CDR2 FQGNSA come from the germline V gene. V lost 5 bases, J lost 4 bases, and 12 bases lay in between. The CDR3 extends over 14 amino acids. CDR3 region: CASSPLQQYNEQFF. The CDR3 nucleotides read TGTGCCAGCAGCCCCCTTCAACAGTACAATGAGCAGTTCTTC.

The genes are TRBV2 and TRBJ2-5, with 8 bases that match TRBD1. V lost 6 bases and J lost 5; bases outside the gene matches: 5. The CDR3 contains 13 residues. Germline lookup yields CDR1 SNHLY and CDR2 FYNNEI. CDR3 sequence (DNA): TGTGCCAGCAGCCAATACAGGGGGGAGACCCAGTACTTC. Its protein is CASSQYRGETQYF.

The CDR3 DNA reads TGCAGCGTTGTTTCTAGCGGGCACGACGAGCAGTACTTC. Translated: CSVVSSGHDEQYF. The V call is TRBV29-1, the J call TRBJ2-7; 8 bases are a match to TRBD2. Looked up from germline, CDR1 is SQVTM and CDR2 is ANQGSEA. CDR3 length equals 13 residues. With 4 bases clipped from V and 5 bases from J, the junction kept 7 bases outside the gene matches.